This T cell receptor (beta chain) is from a study of blood T cell repertoires in COVID-19. About the research overall: Sites across the United States, Italy and Spain contributed samples from acute and convalescent COVID-19. The cDNA or gDNA used as material had been derived from T cells, B-cell-depleted T cells, or PBMCs.

In the study's own analysis: Amplification from reference gene primers served as the basis for estimated nucleated cell counts. TCRdb keeps only in-frame clones here, not all; method: immunoSEQ multiplex PCR. The V and J calls and clone size are taken from that table; D and trimming were inferred from the DNA. The sample includes about 170,000 clones, 70% to 85% of them seen just once. Germline assignment: CDR1 SGHTA and CDR2 FQGTGA. V was pared by 5 bases and J by 3 bases, with 6 bases of the junction left unmatched. The CDR3 length is 16 residues. The genes are TRBV7-3 and TRBJ2-7; 14 bases are a match to TRBD2. The receptor was isolated from a man in his sixties who had recovered from COVID-19. Source material: peripheral blood. CDR3: CASSPGLAGGIYEQYF. In nucleotides, the CDR3 is TGTGCCAGCAGCCCCGGACTAGCGGGGGGAATCTACGAGCAGTACTTC. Combining the CDR3 with reference TRBV7-3 and TRBJ2-7 gives the whole variable domain GAGVSQTPSNKVTEKGKYVELRCDPISGHTALYWYRQSLGQGPEFLIYFQGTGAADDSGLPNDRFFAVRPEGSVSTLKIQRTERGDSAVYLCASSPGLAGGIYEQYFGPGTRLTVT.